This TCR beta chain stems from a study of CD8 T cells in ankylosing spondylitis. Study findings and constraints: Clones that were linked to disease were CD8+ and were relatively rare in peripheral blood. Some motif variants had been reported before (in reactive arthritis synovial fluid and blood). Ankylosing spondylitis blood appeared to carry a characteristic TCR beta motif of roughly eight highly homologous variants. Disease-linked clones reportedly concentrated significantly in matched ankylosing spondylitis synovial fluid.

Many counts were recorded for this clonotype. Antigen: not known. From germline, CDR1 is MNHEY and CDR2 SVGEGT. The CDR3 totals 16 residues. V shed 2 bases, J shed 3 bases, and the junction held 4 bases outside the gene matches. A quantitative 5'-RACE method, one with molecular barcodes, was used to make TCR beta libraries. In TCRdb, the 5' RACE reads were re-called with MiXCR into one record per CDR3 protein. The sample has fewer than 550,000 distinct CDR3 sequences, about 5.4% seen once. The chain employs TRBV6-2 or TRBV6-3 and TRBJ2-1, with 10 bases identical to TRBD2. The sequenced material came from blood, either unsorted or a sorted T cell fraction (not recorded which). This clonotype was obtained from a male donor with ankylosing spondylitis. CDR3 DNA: TGTGCCAGCAGTTACGGACTAGCGGACCTCTACAATGAGCAGTTCTTC. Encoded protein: CASSYGLADLYNEQFF.